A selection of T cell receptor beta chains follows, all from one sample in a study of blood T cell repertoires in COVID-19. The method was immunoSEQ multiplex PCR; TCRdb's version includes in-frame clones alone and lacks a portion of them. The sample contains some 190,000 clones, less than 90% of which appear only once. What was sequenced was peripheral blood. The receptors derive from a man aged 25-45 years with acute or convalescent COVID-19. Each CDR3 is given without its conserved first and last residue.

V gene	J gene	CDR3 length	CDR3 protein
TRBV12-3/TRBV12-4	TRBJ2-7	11	ASSPLSSYEQY
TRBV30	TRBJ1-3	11	AWSVRSGNTIY
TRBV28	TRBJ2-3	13	ASSFPGQGTDTQY
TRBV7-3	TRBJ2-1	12	ASSLTSRPNEQF
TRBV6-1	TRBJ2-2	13	ASSEGGIRTGELF
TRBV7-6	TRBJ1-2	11	ASSHQGAYGYT
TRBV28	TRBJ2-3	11	ASRLGGTDTQY
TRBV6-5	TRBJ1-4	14	ASSYRQTATNEKLF
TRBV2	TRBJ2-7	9	ASSVGGSQY
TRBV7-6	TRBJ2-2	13	ASSYSGQGTGELF
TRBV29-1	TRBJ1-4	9	SVGTRGKLF
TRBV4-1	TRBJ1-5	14	ASSQGDTRSNQPQH
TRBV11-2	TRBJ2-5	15	ASSLAVRNPFQETQY
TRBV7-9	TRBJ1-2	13	ASSSHTDSLYGYT
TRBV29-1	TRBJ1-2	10	SVHRGNYGYT
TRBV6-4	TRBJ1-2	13	ATQRETGTNYGYT
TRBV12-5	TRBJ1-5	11	ASGLGGGQPQH
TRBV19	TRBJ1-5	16	ASSILPPGQGAGQPQH
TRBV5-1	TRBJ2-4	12	ASHRVKSKNIQY
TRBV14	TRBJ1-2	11	ASSQGLSGGYT
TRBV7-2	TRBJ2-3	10	ASSPTRGTQY
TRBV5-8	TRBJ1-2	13	ASSLRTAFIYGYT
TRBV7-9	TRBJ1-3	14	ASSLTGGGGGNTIY